This T cell receptor beta chain was documented in a study of cytomegalovirus exposure and HLA in healthy donors. In the study overall: Across about 400 genotyped donors, 81% landed in the Caucasian-associated ancestry cluster. Whole-study findings and limits: A later analysis reportedly identified an Asian-associated ancestry cluster as carrying fewer N-insertions than the roughly 700-donor mean. 87-base-pair reads could not separate some V segments, including TRBV6-2 and TRBV6-3. Analysis performed later showed TCR beta chains linked to HLA being more clonally expanded than equally common others.

In the case of this clone: No antigen is known for it.

The PCR used 60 Vbeta and 13 Jbeta primers. TCRdb's copy holds only in-frame clones and misses some; the assay was immunoSEQ multiplex PCR. The clone table shows some 150,000 clones, with the ten largest holding around 2.2%. Germline loops: CDR1 SGHNT, CDR2 YENEEA. The CDR3 is 16 amino acids. Trimming took 5 bases from V and 2 from J, leaving 15 bases between them. The V call is TRBV11-3, the J call TRBJ2-2, with D possibly matching TRBD1 (6 bases). Sequenced sample: PBMCs. The clonotype originates from a woman between 18 and 29 years old in good health and CMV-seronegative. The CDR3 coding sequence is TGTGCCAGCAGCCCGACGTGGACAGAAAACACCGGGGAGCTGTTTTTT. Protein product: CASSPTWTENTGELFF.